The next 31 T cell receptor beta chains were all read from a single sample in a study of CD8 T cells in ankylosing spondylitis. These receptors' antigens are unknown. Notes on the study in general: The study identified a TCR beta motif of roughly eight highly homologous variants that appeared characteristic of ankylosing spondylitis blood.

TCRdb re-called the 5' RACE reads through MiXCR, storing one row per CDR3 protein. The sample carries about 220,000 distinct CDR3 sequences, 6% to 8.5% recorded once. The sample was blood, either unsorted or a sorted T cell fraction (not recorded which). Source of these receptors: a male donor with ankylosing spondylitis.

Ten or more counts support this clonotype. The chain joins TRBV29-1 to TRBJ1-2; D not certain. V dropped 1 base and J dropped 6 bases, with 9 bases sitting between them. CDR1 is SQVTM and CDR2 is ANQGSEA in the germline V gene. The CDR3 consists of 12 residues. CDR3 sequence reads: CSVEGVSNGYTF. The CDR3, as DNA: TGCAGCGTTGAAGGGGTTTCCAATGGCTACACCTTC.

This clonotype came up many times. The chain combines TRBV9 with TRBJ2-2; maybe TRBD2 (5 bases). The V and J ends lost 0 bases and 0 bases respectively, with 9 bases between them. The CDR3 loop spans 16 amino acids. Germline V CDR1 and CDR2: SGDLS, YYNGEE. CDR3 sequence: CASSVGAAANTGELFF. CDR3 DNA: TGTGCCAGCAGCGTAGGAGCGGCCGCGAACACCGGGGAGCTGTTTTTT.

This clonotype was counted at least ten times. The CDR3: CASSLGQGKKYF. The CDR3 DNA reads TGCGCCAGCAGCTTGGGGCAGGGAAAGAAGTACTTC. The gene calls are TRBV5-1 and TRBJ2-7, with D possibly being TRBD1 (5 bases). The CDR3 has 12 amino acids. Trimming shortened V by 0 bases and J by 11 bases, and 12 bases separated the two germline ends. Per the germline V gene, CDR1 is SGHRS and CDR2 is YFSETQ. The full variable domain, completed using reference TRBV5-1 and TRBJ2-7, is KAGVTQTPRYLIKTRGQQVTLSCSPISGHRSVSWYQQTPGQGLQFLFEYFSETQRNKGNFPGRFSGRQFSNSRSEMNVSTLELGDSALYLCASSLGQGKKYFGPGTRLTVT.

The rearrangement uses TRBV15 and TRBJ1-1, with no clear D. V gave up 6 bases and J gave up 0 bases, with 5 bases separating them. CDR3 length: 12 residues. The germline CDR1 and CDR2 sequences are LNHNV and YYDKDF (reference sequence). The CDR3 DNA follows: TGTGCCACCAGTTACATGAACACTGAAGCTTTCTTT. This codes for CATSYMNTEAFF. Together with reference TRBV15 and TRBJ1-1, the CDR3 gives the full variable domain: DAMVIQNPRYQVTQFGKPVTLSCSQTLNHNVMYWYQQKSSQAPKLLFHYYDKDFNNEADTPDNFQSRRPNTSFCFLDIRSPGLGDTAMYLCATSYMNTEAFFGQGTRLTVV.

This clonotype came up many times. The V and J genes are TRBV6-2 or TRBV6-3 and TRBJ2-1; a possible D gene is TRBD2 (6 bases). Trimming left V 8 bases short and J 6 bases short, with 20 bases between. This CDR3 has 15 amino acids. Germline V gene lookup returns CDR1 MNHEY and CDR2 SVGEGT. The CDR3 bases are TGTGCCAGCCTGTATAGGGGACTCAGTATCAATGAGCAGTTCTTC. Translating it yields CASLYRGLSINEQFF.

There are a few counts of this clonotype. Here the CDR3 DNA reads TGTGCCACCAGTGATTTCGACTCCTTGGGTGAGCAGTTCTTC. Its protein is CATSDFDSLGEQFF. This chain joins TRBV24-1 and TRBJ2-1; D unresolved. The CDR3 length is 14 residues. Germline V gene data show CDR1 as KGHDR and CDR2 as SFDVKD. Trimming cost V 1 base and J 9 bases, with 12 bases left between them.

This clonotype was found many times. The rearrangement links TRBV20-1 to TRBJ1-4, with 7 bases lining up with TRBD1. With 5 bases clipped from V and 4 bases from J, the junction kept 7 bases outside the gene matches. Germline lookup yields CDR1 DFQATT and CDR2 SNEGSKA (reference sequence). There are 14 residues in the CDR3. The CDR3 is CSAAADRFNEKLFF. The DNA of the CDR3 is TGCAGTGCTGCTGCGGACAGGTTTAATGAAAAACTGTTTTTT.

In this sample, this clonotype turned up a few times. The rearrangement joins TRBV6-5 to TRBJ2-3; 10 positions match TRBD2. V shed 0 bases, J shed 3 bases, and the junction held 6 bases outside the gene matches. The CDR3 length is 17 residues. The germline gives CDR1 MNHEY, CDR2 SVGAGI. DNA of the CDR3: TGTGCCAGCAGTTACTCCCTAGCGGGAGTTCTGACAGATACGCAGTATTTT. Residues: CASSYSLAGVLTDTQYF.

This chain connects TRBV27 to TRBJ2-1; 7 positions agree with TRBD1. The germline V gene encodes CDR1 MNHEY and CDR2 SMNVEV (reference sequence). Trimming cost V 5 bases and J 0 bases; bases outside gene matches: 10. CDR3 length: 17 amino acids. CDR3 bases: TGTGCCAGCAGTCCTTCCCACAGGGGAAACTCCTACAATGAGCAGTTCTTC. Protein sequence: CASSPSHRGNSYNEQFF.

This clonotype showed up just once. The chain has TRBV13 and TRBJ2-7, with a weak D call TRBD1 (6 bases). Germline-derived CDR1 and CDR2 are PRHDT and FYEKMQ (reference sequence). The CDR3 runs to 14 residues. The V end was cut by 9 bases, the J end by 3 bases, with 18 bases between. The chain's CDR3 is CARGDRFFCYEQYF. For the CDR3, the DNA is TGTGCCAGGGGCGACAGGTTCTTCTGCTACGAGCAGTACTTC.

CDR3 in DNA: TGCGCCAGCAGCATACAGGGGCTCGATGGCTACACCTTC. Amino acids: CASSIQGLDGYTF. The chain carries TRBV4-3 and TRBJ1-2; 7 bases align to TRBD1. J gave up 6 bases and V 5 bases, and 6 bases lay outside the gene matches. CDR3 size: 13 residues. Per the germline V gene, CDR1 is LGHNA and CDR2 is YSLEER.

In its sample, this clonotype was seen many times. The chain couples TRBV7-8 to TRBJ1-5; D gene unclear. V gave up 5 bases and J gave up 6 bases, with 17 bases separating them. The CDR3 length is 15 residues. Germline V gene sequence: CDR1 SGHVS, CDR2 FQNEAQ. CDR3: CASSPRVRNSQPQHF. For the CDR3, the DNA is TGTGCCAGCAGCCCTAGGGTCAGAAACAGTCAGCCCCAGCATTTT. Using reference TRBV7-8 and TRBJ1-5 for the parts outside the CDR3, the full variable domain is GAGVSQSPRYKVAKRGQDVALRCDPISGHVSLFWYQQALGQGPEFLTYFQNEAQLDKSGLPSDRFFAERPEGSVSTLKIQRTQQEDSAVYLCASSPRVRNSQPQHFGDGTRLSIL.

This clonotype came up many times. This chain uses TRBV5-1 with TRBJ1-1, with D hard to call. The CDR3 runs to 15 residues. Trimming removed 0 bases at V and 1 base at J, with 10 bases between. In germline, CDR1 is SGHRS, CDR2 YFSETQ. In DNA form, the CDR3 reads TGCGCCAGCAGCTTGGATCCGGGAAGGAACACTGAAGCTTTCTTT. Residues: CASSLDPGRNTEAFF.

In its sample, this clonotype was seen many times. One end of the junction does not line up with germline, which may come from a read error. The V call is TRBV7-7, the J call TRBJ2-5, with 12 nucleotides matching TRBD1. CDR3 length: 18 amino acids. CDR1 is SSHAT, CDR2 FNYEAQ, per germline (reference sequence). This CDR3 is CASSLEGTGGWDGETQYF. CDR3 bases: TGTGCTAGCAGCTTAGAAGGGACAGGGGGCTGGGACGGAGAGACCCAGTACTTC.

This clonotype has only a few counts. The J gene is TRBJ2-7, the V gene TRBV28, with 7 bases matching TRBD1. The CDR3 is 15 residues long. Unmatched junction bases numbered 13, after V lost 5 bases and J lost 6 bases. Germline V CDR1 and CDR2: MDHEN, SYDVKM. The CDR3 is CASSTRDRLQPEQYF. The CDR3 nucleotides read TGTGCCAGCAGTACAAGGGACAGACTTCAACCCGAGCAGTACTTC.

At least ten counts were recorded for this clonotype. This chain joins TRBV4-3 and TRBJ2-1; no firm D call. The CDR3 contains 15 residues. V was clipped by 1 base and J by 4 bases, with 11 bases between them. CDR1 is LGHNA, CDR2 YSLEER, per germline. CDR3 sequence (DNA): TGCGCCAGCAGCCAAGGTGGCAGCCCATACAATGAGCAGTTCTTC. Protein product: CASSQGGSPYNEQFF.

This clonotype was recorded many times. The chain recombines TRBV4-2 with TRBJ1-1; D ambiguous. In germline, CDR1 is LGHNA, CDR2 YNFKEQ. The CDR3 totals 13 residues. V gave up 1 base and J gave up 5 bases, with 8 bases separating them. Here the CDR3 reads CASSQGRTTEAFF. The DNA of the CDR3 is TGTGCCAGCAGCCAAGGCAGGACGACTGAAGCTTTCTTT.

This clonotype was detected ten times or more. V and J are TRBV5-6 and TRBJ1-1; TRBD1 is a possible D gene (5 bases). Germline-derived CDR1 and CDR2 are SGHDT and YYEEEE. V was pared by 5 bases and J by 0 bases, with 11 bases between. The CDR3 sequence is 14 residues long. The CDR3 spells CASSNRDLNTEAFF. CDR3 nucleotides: TGTGCCAGCAGTAATCGGGACTTGAACACTGAAGCTTTCTTT.

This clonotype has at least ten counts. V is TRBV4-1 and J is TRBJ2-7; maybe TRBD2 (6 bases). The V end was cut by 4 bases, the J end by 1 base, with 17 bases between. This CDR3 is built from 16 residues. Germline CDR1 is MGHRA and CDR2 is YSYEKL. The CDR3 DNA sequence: TGCGCCAGCAGCCTTTCCCGGGGGACGGAGTCCTACGAGCAGTACTTC. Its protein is CASSLSRGTESYEQYF.

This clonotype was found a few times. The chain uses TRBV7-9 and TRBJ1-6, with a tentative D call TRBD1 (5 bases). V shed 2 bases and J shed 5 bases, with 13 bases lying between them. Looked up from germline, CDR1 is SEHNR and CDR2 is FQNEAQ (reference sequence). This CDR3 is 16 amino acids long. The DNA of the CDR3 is TGTGCCAGCAGCTTATACGGGGCACAGAATAATTCACCCCTCCACTTT. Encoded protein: CASSLYGAQNNSPLHF.

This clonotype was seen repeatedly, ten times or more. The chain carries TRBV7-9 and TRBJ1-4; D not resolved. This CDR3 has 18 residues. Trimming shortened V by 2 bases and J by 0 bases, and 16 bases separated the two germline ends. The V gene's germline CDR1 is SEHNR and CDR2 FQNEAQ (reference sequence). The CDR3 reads CASSLTGSLFATNEKLFF. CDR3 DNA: TGTGCCAGCAGCTTAACCGGCAGCCTTTTTGCAACTAATGAAAAACTGTTTTTT.

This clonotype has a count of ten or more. The CDR3 sequence is CASSFGVAYGYTF. In DNA form, the CDR3 reads TGTGCCAGCAGTTTCGGTGTCGCCTATGGCTACACCTTC. The chain couples TRBV6-5 to TRBJ1-2; no clear D. CDR1 and CDR2 (germline): MNHEY, SVGAGI. CDR3 length: 13 amino acids. The ends were cut back, 4 bases at V and 4 bases at J, with 10 bases in the middle.

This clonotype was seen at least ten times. In DNA form, the CDR3 reads TGTGCCAGCAGACCCGGGACAGGTTCCACCTCCTACGAGCAGTACTTC. It is translated as CASRPGTGSTSYEQYF. The chain joins TRBV28 to TRBJ2-7; 8 nucleotides match TRBD1. After removal of 6 bases from V and 0 bases from J, the junction contained 10 bases not matched to a gene. The CDR3 consists of 16 residues. Germline V gives CDR1 MDHEN, CDR2 SYDVKM.

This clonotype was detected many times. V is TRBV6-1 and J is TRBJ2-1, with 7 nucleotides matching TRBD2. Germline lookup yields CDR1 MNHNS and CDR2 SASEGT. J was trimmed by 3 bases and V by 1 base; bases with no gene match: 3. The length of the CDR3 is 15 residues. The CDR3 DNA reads TGTGCCAGCAGTGAAGTTACTAGCGTCTACAATGAGCAGTTCTTC. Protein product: CASSEVTSVYNEQFF.

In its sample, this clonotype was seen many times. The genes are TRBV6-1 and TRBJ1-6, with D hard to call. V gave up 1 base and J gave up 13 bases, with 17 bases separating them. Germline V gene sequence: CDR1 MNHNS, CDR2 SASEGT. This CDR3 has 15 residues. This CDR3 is CASSEGQQGIRPLHF. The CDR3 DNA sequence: TGTGCCAGCAGTGAAGGGCAACAAGGCATTCGGCCCCTCCACTTT.

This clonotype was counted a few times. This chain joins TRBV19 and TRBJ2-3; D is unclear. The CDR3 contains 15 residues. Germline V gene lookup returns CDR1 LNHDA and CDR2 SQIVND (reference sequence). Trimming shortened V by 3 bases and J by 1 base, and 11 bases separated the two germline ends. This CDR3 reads CASSIMVMGTDTQYF. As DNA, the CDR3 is TGTGCCAGTAGTATCATGGTGATGGGCACAGATACGCAGTATTTT. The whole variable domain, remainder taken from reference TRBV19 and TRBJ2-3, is DGGITQSPKYLFRKEGQNVTLSCEQNLNHDAMYWYRQDPGQGLRLIYYSQIVNDFQKGDIAEGYSVSREKKESFPLTVTSAQKNPTAFYLCASSIMVMGTDTQYFGPGTRLTVL.

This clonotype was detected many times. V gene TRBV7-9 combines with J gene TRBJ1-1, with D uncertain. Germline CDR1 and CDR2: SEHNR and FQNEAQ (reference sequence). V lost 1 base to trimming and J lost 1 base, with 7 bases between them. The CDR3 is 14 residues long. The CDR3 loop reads CASSLGGENTEAFF. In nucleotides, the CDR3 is TGTGCCAGCAGCTTAGGCGGGGAGAACACTGAAGCTTTCTTT.

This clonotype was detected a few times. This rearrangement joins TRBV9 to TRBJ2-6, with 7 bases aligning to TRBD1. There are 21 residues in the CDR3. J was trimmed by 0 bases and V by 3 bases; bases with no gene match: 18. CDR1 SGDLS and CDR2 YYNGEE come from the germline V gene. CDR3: CASSGGNLPGQMISGANVLTF. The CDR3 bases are TGTGCCAGCAGCGGAGGAAATTTACCGGGACAGATGATCTCTGGGGCCAACGTCCTGACTTTC. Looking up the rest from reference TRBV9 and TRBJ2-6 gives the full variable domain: DSGVTQTPKHLITATGQRVTLRCSPRSGDLSVYWYQQSLDQGLQFLIQYYNGEERAKGNILERFSAQQFPDLHSELNLSSLELGDSALYFCASSGGNLPGQMISGANVLTFGAGSRLTVL.

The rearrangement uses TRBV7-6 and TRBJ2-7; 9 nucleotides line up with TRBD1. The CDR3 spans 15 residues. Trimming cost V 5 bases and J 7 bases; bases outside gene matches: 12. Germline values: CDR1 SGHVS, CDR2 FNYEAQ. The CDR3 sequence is CASSPGQGFSREQYF. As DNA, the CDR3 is TGTGCCAGCAGCCCCGGACAGGGGTTCTCACGGGAGCAGTACTTC. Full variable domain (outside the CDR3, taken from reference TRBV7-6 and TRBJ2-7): GAGVSQSPRYKVTKRGQDVALRCDPISGHVSLYWYRQALGQGPEFLTYFNYEAQQDKSGLPNDRFSAERPEGSISTLTIQRTEQRDSAMYRCASSPGQGFSREQYFGPGTRLTVT.

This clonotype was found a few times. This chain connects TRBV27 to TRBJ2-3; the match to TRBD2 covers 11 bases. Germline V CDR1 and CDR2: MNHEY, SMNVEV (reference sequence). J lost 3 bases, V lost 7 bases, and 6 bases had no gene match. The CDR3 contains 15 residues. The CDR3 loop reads CASTLAGGSTDTQYF. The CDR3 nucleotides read TGTGCCAGCACGCTAGCGGGAGGTTCAACAGATACGCAGTATTTT.

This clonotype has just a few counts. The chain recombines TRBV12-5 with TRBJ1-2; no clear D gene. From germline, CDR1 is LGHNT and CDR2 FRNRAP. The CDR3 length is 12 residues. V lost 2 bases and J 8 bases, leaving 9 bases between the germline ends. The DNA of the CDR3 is TGTGCTAGTGGTTTGTGGGGAGAAGGCTACACCTTC. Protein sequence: CASGLWGEGYTF.